This passage covers 4 T cell receptor beta chains from one sample sequenced in a study of cytomegalovirus exposure and HLA in healthy donors. The PCR used 60 Vbeta and 13 Jbeta primers. Assay: immunoSEQ multiplex PCR; the TCRdb copy retains only in-frame clones and omits some. The repertoire consists of roughly 160,000 clones, with under 85% occurring once and the leading ten covering approximately 5.6%. Sequencing input: PBMCs. These receptors all stem from a woman aged 18-35 years in good health and CMV-seropositive.

The chain has TRBV7-2 and TRBJ1-5, with a weak D call TRBD1 (6 bases). The V end was cut by 4 bases, the J end by 8 bases, with 15 bases between. The length of the CDR3 is 14 residues. Germline V lookup: CDR1 SGHTA, CDR2 FQGNSA. CDR3 DNA sequence: TGTGCCAGCAGCTCACAGGGCGCGCTGAAGCCCCAGCATTTT. Amino acid sequence: CASSSQGALKPQHF.

The CDR3 region is CASSLRGDTQYF. CDR3 DNA sequence: TGTGCCAGCAGTTTGCGGGGAGATACGCAGTATTTT. This rearrangement joins TRBV28 to TRBJ2-3, with D possibly being TRBD2 (6 bases). Germline CDR1 and CDR2: MDHEN and SYDVKM. This CDR3 contains 12 residues. The V end lost 3 bases, the J end lost 5 bases, and 6 bases lay between the germline ends.

This clone showed up just once. This sequence joins TRBV5-4 and TRBJ2-1; D perhaps matches TRBD1 (5 bases). Germline-derived CDR1 and CDR2 are SGHNT and YYREEE (reference sequence). Trimming cost V 2 bases and J 3 bases, with 9 bases left between them. This CDR3 region has 14 residues. CDR3 nucleotide sequence: TGTGCCAGCAGCTTTCTCAGGGACTACAATGAGCAGTTCTTC. It translates to CASSFLRDYNEQFF.

This chain connects TRBV30 to TRBJ2-1, with a weak D call TRBD2 (6 bases). Per germline, CDR1 GTSNPN and CDR2 SVGIG (reference sequence). The CDR3 loop spans 15 amino acids. Trimming stripped 0 bases from V and 3 bases from J, with 12 bases between. The CDR3 DNA follows: TGTGCCTGGAGTGTACGGTGGGGGGACTACAATGAGCAGTTCTTC. It codes for CAWSVRWGDYNEQFF. The full variable domain, completed using reference TRBV30 and TRBJ2-1, is SQTIHQWPATLVQPVGSPLSLECTVEGTSNPNLYWYRQAAGRGLQLLFYSVGIGQISSEVPQNLSASRPQDRQFILSSKKLLLSDSGFYLCAWSVRWGDYNEQFFGPGTRLTVL.